The clone carrying this TCR beta chain has a handful of counts. On the basis of clinical symptoms, serum thyroxine and TRAb, thyroid ultrasound and orbital computed tomography, diagnoses were made. Source material for PBMCs was about 11 ml fresh peripheral blood. This record belongs to a study of T cells in Graves' hyperthyroidism and ophthalmopathy. Study details: The initial diagnosis was the point when peripheral blood was collected, ahead of any treatment.

Researchers took RNA transcripts and amplified the TCR beta CDR3 regions from them. The HTBI set primed first-round TCR CDR3 RT-PCR. In TCRdb, the multiplex PCR reads were re-called with MiXCR into one record per CDR3 protein. This table holds roughly 350,000 distinct CDR3 sequences, about 15% found once. J lost 0 bases, V lost 3 bases, and 2 bases had no gene match. Germline CDR1 SGDLS, CDR2 YYNGEE. CDR3 length: 16 residues. Sequencing was performed on blood. This sequence joins TRBV9 and TRBJ2-1; 11 nucleotides agree with TRBD2. This clonotype was obtained from a woman younger than 45 with Graves' hyperthyroidism. DNA of the CDR3: TGTGCCAGCAGCGGAACTAGCGGGAGCTCCTACAATGAGCAGTTCTTC. Translated: CASSGTSGSSYNEQFF.